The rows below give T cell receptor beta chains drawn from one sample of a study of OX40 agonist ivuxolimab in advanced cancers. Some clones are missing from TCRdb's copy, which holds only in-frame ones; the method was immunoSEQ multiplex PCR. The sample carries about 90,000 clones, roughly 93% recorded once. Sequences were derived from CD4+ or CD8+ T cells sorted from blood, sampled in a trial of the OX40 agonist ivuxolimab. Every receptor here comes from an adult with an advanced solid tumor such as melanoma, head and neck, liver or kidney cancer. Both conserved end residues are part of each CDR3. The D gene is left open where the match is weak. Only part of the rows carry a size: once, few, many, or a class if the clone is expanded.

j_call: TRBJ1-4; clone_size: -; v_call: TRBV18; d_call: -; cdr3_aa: CASSPPGLGAGKTNEKLFF; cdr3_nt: TGTGCCAGCTCACCACCGGGGCTTGGGGCTGGGAAAACTAATGAAAAACTGTTTTTT
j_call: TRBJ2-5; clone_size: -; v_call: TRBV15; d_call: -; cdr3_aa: CATSRDRADQETQYF; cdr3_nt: TGTGCCACCAGCAGAGACCGGGCAGACCAAGAGACCCAGTACTTC
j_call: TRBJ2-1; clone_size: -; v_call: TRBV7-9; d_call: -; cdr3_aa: CASSESSKGKNEQFF; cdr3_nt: TGTGCCAGCAGCGAGAGTTCGAAAGGAAAAAATGAGCAGTTCTTC
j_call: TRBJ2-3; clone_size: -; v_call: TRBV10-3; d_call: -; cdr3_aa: CAISELAHSTDTQYF; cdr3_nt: TGTGCCATCAGTGAGCTAGCGCATAGCACAGATACGCAGTATTTT
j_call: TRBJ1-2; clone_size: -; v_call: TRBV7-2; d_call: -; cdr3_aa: CASSMQGYYGYTF; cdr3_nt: TGTGCCAGCAGCATGCAGGGTTACTATGGCTACACCTTC
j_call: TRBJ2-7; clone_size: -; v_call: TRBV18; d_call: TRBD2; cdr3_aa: CASSGGSRYEQYF; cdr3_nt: TGTGCCAGCTCAGGCGGGAGTCGGTACGAGCAGTACTTC
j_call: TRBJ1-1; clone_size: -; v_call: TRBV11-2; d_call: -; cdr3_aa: CASSLAGLVNTEAFF; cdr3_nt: TGTGCCAGCAGCTTAGCCGGACTGGTCAACACTGAAGCTTTCTTT
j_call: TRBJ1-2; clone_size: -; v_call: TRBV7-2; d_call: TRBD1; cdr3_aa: CASSLLDRGGSYGYTF; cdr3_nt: TGTGCCAGCAGCTTATTAGACAGGGGAGGATCCTATGGCTACACCTTC
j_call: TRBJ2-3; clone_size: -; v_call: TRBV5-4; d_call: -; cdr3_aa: CASRFYSTDTQYF; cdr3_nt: TGTGCCAGCAGGTTTTATAGCACAGATACGCAGTATTTT
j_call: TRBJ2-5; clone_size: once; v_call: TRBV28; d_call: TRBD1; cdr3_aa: CASSVAGTGMETQYF; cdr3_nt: TGTGCCAGCAGTGTAGCCGGGACAGGGATGGAGACCCAGTACTTC
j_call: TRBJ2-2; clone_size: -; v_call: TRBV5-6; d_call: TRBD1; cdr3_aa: CASSDRDRGTGELFF; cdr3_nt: TGTGCCAGCAGCGACCGGGACAGGGGCACCGGGGAGCTGTTTTTT
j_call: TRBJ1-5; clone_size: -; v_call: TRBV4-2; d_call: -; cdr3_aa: CASSRLGGGNQPQHF; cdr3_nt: TGTGCCAGCAGCCGCCTAGGGGGGGGCAATCAGCCCCAGCATTTT
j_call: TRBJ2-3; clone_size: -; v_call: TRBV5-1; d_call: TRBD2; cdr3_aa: CASSSGTSIADTQYF; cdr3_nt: TGCGCCAGCAGCTCAGGGACTAGTATCGCGGATACGCAGTATTTT